The next 18 T cell receptor beta chains were all read from a single sample in a study of cytomegalovirus exposure and HLA in healthy donors. Clones were read by immunoSEQ multiplex PCR, and TCRdb kept only the in-frame ones, dropping some. The table lists over 50,000 clones, over 90% of them singletons, with approximately 5% in the top ten. The source material was PBMCs. All receptors derive from a man aged 18 to 30 in good health and CMV-seropositive.

The chain couples TRBV5-4 to TRBJ1-3, with 10 positions matching TRBD1. The V gene end was trimmed by 4 bases and the J gene end by 0 bases; junction bases not matched to a gene: 10. The CDR3 spans 18 residues. Germline CDR1 and CDR2: SGHNT and YYREEE (reference sequence). The CDR3 reads CASSTPGQGSISGNTIYF. In nucleotides, the CDR3 is TGTGCCAGCAGCACCCCGGGACAGGGGTCTATCTCTGGAAACACCATATATTTT.

The chain links TRBV7-9 to TRBJ2-7; 14 bases are a match to TRBD2. Trimming at V came to 4 bases and at J to 5 bases, leaving 7 bases not matched to a gene. This CDR3 contains 16 residues. The V gene's germline CDR1 is SEHNR and CDR2 FQNEAQ (reference sequence). The DNA for the CDR3 is TGTGCCAGCAGCTCAGAATGGGGACTAGCGGGAGACGAGCAGTACTTC. It translates to CASSSEWGLAGDEQYF.

This clone was observed a handful of times. The chain joins TRBV7-2 to TRBJ1-1; TRBD1 is a possible D gene (5 bases). V lost 1 base and J lost 3, with 18 bases in between. Germline V gene data show CDR1 as SGHTA and CDR2 as FQGNSA. There are 17 residues in the CDR3. CDR3 nucleotide sequence: TGTGCCAGCAGCTTAGTACCCCGGGGGGGGTTGGACACTGAAGCTTTCTTT. This sequence encodes CASSLVPRGGLDTEAFF.

This chain connects TRBV28 to TRBJ2-3, with TRBD2 matching over 9 bases. Germline CDR1 is MDHEN and CDR2 is SYDVKM. V gave up 6 bases and J gave up 1 base; unmatched junction bases: 14. The CDR3 covers 18 residues. CDR3 coding DNA: TGTGCCAGCAGACAGCTAGCGGGACTAACCTCCGGCACAGATACGCAGTATTTT. Translation gives CASRQLAGLTSGTDTQYF.

The gene calls are TRBV25-1 and TRBJ1-4; maybe TRBD1 (6 bases). The V end was cut by 5 bases, the J end by 8 bases, with 21 bases between. The CDR3 covers 16 residues. Looked up from germline, CDR1 is MGHDK and CDR2 is SYGVNS. The CDR3, as DNA: TGTGCCAGCAGTCCTTCCACCGGACAGCTCCTCGAAAAACTGTTTTTT. It is translated as CASSPSTGQLLEKLFF.

The rearrangement uses TRBV6-6 and TRBJ1-1; weak D call: TRBD1 (6 bases). Germline values: CDR1 MNHNY, CDR2 SVGAGI (reference sequence). Trimming removed 6 bases at V and 3 bases at J, with 11 bases between. The CDR3 consists of 13 residues. The DNA for the CDR3 is TGTGCCAGCAGACTTCCAGGGGACACTGAAGCTTTCTTT. Residues: CASRLPGDTEAFF.

The chain links TRBV7-6 to TRBJ2-7; the match to TRBD2 covers 10 bases. The CDR3 runs 14 residues. V shed 1 base and J 7 bases; nucleotides not matched to a gene: 4. CDR1 and CDR2 (germline): SGHVS, FNYEAQ. CDR3 DNA: TGTGCCAGCAGCTTAGGGACTAGCGGAACTGAGCAGTACTTC. It encodes CASSLGTSGTEQYF. Looking up the rest from reference TRBV7-6 and TRBJ2-7 gives the full variable domain: GAGVSQSPRYKVTKRGQDVALRCDPISGHVSLYWYRQALGQGPEFLTYFNYEAQQDKSGLPNDRFSAERPEGSISTLTIQRTEQRDSAMYRCASSLGTSGTEQYFGPGTRLTVT.

The chain couples TRBV9 to TRBJ1-1; D is unclear. The germline V gene has CDR1 SGDLS and CDR2 YYNGEE. This CDR3 is built from 11 residues. Trimming removed 4 bases from V and 8 bases from J, with 9 bases in between. CDR3 protein: CASSSTREAFF. The CDR3 DNA is TGTGCCAGCAGCTCGACTCGGGAAGCTTTCTTT.

V usage is TRBV7-9 and J usage is TRBJ2-5; 11 nucleotides match TRBD1. Germline V CDR1 and CDR2: SEHNR, FQNEAQ (reference sequence). This CDR3 is 14 amino acids long. The V segment lost 5 bases and the J segment 3 bases; nucleotides outside the gene matches: 2. The CDR3 bases are TGTGCCAGCAGCCTGGGACAGGGGGAAGAGACCCAGTACTTC. It codes for CASSLGQGEETQYF.

V usage is TRBV19 and J usage is TRBJ1-5; 8 bases match TRBD1. CDR3 length equals 19 residues. Germline lookup yields CDR1 LNHDA and CDR2 SQIVND (reference sequence). The trim removed 3 bases at V and 1 base at J, leaving 14 bases unmatched. CDR3 protein: CASSISLGDRIESNQPQHF. The DNA of the CDR3 is TGTGCCAGTAGTATTTCTCTTGGGGACAGGATTGAGAGCAATCAGCCCCAGCATTTT.

The chain uses TRBV30 and TRBJ1-2; D perhaps matches TRBD1 (5 bases). The germline CDR1 and CDR2 sequences are GTSNPN and SVGIG (reference sequence). Trimming cost V 1 base and J 4 bases, with 22 bases left between them. The CDR3 covers 17 residues. The CDR3 nucleotides read TGTGCCTGGAGTGGCGCTTGGAGGGACGGTCATTCCTATGGCTACACCTTC. Its protein product is CAWSGAWRDGHSYGYTF.

J is TRBJ1-2 and V is TRBV4-1; 7 bases align to TRBD1. The trim removed 5 bases at V and 8 bases at J, leaving 17 bases unmatched. Germline CDR1 MGHRA, CDR2 YSYEKL. There are 16 residues in the CDR3. CDR3 nucleotides: TGCGCCAGCAGCTCAAGAACAGGGGCGTCAGTGGTGGGCTACACCTTC. It encodes CASSSRTGASVVGYTF.

The chain uses TRBV6-5 and TRBJ1-2, with 11 nucleotides matching TRBD1. The CDR3 totals 14 residues. V was clipped by 0 bases and J by 6 bases; unmatched bases: 0. Germline V lookup: CDR1 MNHEY, CDR2 SVGAGI. This CDR3 is CASSYSGQGDGYTF. CDR3 bases: TGTGCCAGCAGTTACTCGGGACAGGGGGATGGCTACACCTTC.

The rearrangement uses TRBV5-5 and TRBJ2-7, with 8 bases identical to TRBD2. Trimming cost V 2 bases and J 11 bases; bases outside gene matches: 12. Germline loops: CDR1 SGHKS, CDR2 YYEKEE (reference sequence). CDR3 size: 14 residues. CDR3 DNA sequence: TGTGCCAGCAGCTTAACTGGGGAGGGCGGGAGGAAGTACTTC. Its protein product is CASSLTGEGGRKYF.

The chain uses TRBV6-1 and TRBJ1-2, with D hard to call. The V end lost 8 bases, the J end lost 8 bases, and 12 bases lay between the germline ends. The germline V gene encodes CDR1 MNHNS and CDR2 SASEGT. CDR3 length equals 11 residues. In DNA, the CDR3 is TGTGCCAGCTCTCTTTTCGAGGGCTACACCTTC. It codes for CASSLFEGYTF.

This clone was seen more than once but under ten times. The rearrangement links TRBV5-4 to TRBJ2-7; TRBD2 matches 7 bases. Germline CDR1 reads SGHNT; CDR2 reads YYREEE (reference sequence). The CDR3 length is 15 residues. Germline trimming cut 4 bases from V and 2 bases from J; bases unmatched to any gene: 9. The CDR3 DNA reads as TGTGCCAGCAGCCCTCCCACGGCGGGAGCCTACGAGCAGTACTTC. This gives the protein CASSPPTAGAYEQYF.

The rearrangement links TRBV18 to TRBJ1-1; 7 nucleotides align to TRBD1. The CDR3 spans 13 residues. The germline V gene encodes CDR1 KGHSH and CDR2 LQKENI. The junction had 5 bases not matched to a gene; V was cut back by 3 bases and J by 7 bases. The CDR3 region is CASSPAGGNEAFF. The CDR3 DNA is TGTGCCAGCTCACCGGCAGGGGGAAATGAAGCTTTCTTT.

The V gene is TRBV18, the J gene TRBJ1-3; 9 bases are shared with TRBD1. CDR3 length: 17 residues. The V and J ends lost 5 bases and 1 base, in that order; junction bases with no gene match: 9. Germline lookup yields CDR1 KGHSH and CDR2 LQKENI. The CDR3 region has the DNA TGTGCCAGCTCAATAGACGGGACAGGGTTTTCTGGAAACACCATATATTTT. It encodes CASSIDGTGFSGNTIYF.